These 10 T cell receptor beta chains were all obtained from the same sample, sequenced in a study of radiotherapy plus CTLA-4 blockade in lung cancer. Clones were sequenced by immunoSEQ multiplex PCR, and TCRdb holds only the in-frame ones, with some missing. The data contain around 45,000 clones, roughly 67% of them seen just once; the ten biggest clones take up 20% to 25%. This material consisted of peripheral blood, taken from a patient treated with radiotherapy plus ipilimumab. The receptors stem from a human donor with non-small cell lung cancer who had a partial response to radiotherapy plus ipilimumab.

As regards this clone: This sequence is one base from a far larger clone and is likely a read error. Other DNA sequences in the sample encode the same CDR3. V usage is TRBV6-4 and J usage is TRBJ1-2; D not resolved. Germline V CDR1 and CDR2: MRHNA, SNTAGT. The CDR3 spans 16 residues. V gave up 3 bases and J gave up 4 bases, with 18 bases separating them. This CDR3 is CASSEEQKLLTYGYTF. The DNA of the CDR3 is TGTGCCAGCAGTGAAGAGCAAAAACTTCTAACCTATGGCTACACCTTC.

V and J are TRBV21-1 and TRBJ2-5; the table calls TRBD2, which could not be checked here. TRBV21-1 is labeled a pseudogene. This CDR3 has 20 residues. The CDR3: CASSAPGGLAGARAGETQYF. Here the CDR3 DNA reads TGTGCCAGCAGCGCCCCAGGGGGACTAGCGGGGGCACGCGCCGGAGAGACCCAGTACTTC.

The chain combines TRBV18 with TRBJ1-1; 10 positions agree with TRBD1. The CDR3 covers 21 residues. The germline V gene encodes CDR1 KGHSH and CDR2 LQKENI. V lost 3 bases, J lost 0 bases, and 19 bases stayed unmatched. The CDR3: CASSPPRDRGRLLLMNTEAFF. DNA for the CDR3: TGTGCCAGCTCACCTCCCAGGGACAGGGGCCGTTTGCTATTAATGAACACTGAAGCTTTCTTT.

The genes are TRBV14 and TRBJ2-7, with D tentatively TRBD1 (6 bases). The CDR3 extends over 16 amino acids. Between the trimmed V and J ends, which lost 0 bases and 5 bases, there was a span of 17 bases. Germline CDR1 reads SGHDN; CDR2 reads FVKESK. The CDR3, as DNA: TGTGCCAGCAGCCAAGATATAGGGGACATAAGGGACGAGCAGTACTTC. It yields the protein CASSQDIGDIRDEQYF.

This clone appeared a single time. V and J are TRBV27 and TRBJ2-7, with D tentatively TRBD1 (7 bases). The CDR3 contains 13 residues. Trimming took off 8 bases at V and 7 bases at J, with 18 bases between the two ends. Germline values: CDR1 MNHEY, CDR2 SMNVEV (reference sequence). CDR3 coding DNA: TGTGCCAGCGCAGCGAGGAGGGGGCGTGAGCAGTACTTC. It yields the protein CASAARRGREQYF.

This clone was counted a few times. The chain is built from TRBV6-6 and TRBJ2-7, with a tentative D call TRBD2 (6 bases). Germline loops: CDR1 MNHNY, CDR2 SVGAGI (reference sequence). V was clipped by 6 bases and J by 0 bases, with 9 bases between them. The CDR3 has 13 residues. The CDR3 spells CASSRENSYEQYF. CDR3 coding DNA: TGTGCCAGCAGCCGGGAGAACTCCTACGAGCAGTACTTC.

This clone was counted only a few times. This sequence joins TRBV7-2 and TRBJ2-1; D perhaps matches TRBD2 (7 bases). Germline assignment: CDR1 SGHTA and CDR2 FQGNSA. This CDR3 comprises 14 residues. The V gene lost 3 bases and the J gene lost 10 bases, with 16 bases spanning the gap. The CDR3 region is CASSLWGGPVEQFF. The DNA for the CDR3 is TGTGCCAGCAGCTTGTGGGGGGGGCCGGTAGAGCAGTTCTTC.

J is TRBJ1-6 and V is TRBV28, with 12 bases identical to TRBD1. The CDR3 totals 15 residues. CDR1 and CDR2 (germline): MDHEN, SYDVKM. V was clipped by 2 bases and J by 10 bases; unmatched bases: 3. The CDR3 loop reads CASSLGTGGVSPLHF. As DNA, the CDR3 is TGTGCCAGCAGTTTAGGGACAGGGGGCGTATCACCCCTCCACTTT.

The chain joins TRBV10-3 to TRBJ1-2; TRBD1 might be the D (5 bases). The germline V and J ends were trimmed by 6 bases and 8 bases, with 19 bases remaining between them. CDR3 length equals 14 residues. Germline CDR1 is ENHRY and CDR2 is SYGVKD. The CDR3 here is CAISSGLGVEGYTF. In nucleotides, the CDR3 is TGTGCCATCAGCTCGGGACTCGGGGTTGAAGGCTACACCTTC.

The chain couples TRBV5-4 to TRBJ1-5, with D possibly being TRBD1 (6 bases). CDR1 and CDR2 (germline): SGHNT, YYREEE (reference sequence). Trimming cost V 4 bases and J 6 bases, with 17 bases left between them. This CDR3 region has 15 residues. The CDR3 sequence: CASSTGTSGGQPQHF. CDR3 sequence (DNA): TGTGCCAGCAGCACCGGGACATCGGGGGGTCAGCCCCAGCATTTT.